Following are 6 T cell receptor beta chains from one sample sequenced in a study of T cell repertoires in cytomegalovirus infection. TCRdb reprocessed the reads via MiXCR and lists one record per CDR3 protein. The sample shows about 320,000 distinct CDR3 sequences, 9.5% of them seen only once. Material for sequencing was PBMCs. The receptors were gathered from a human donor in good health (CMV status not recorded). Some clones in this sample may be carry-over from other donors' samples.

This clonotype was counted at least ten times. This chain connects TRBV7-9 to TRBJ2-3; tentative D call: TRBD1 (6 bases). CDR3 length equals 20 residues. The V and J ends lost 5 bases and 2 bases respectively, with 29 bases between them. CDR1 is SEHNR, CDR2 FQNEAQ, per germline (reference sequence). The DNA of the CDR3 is TGTGCCAGCAGCAAGTCCGAGGGGACAAAGGAAATTGGGGACACAGATACGCAGTATTTT. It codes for CASSKSEGTKEIGDTDTQYF.

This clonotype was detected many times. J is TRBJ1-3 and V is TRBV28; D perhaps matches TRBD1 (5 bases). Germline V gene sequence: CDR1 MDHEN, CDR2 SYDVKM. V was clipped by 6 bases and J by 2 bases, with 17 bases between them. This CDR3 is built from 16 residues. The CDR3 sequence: CASSPTGGTTGNTIYF. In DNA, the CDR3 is TGTGCCAGCAGCCCCACCGGGGGGACGACTGGAAACACCATATATTTT.

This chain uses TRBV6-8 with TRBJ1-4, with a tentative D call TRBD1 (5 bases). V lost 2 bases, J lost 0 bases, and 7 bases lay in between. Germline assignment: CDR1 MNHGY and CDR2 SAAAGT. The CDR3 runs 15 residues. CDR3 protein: CASSYKGTTNEKLFF. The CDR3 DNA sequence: TGTGCCAGCAGTTACAAGGGGACAACTAATGAAAAACTGTTTTTT.

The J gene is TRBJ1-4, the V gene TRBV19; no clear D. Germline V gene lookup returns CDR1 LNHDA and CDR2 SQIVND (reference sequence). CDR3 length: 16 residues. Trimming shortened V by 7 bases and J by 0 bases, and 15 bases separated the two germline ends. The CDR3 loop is CASNRDSSATNEKLFF. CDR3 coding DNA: TGTGCCAGTAATAGGGATTCTTCAGCAACTAATGAAAAACTGTTTTTT. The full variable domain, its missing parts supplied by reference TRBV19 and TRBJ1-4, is DGGITQSPKYLFRKEGQNVTLSCEQNLNHDAMYWYRQDPGQGLRLIYYSQIVNDFQKGDIAEGYSVSREKKESFPLTVTSAQKNPTAFYLCASNRDSSATNEKLFFGSGTQLSVL.

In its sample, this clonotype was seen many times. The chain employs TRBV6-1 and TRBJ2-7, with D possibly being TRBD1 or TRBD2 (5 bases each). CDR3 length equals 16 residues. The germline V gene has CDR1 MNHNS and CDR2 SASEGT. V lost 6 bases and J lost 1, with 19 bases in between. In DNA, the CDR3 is TGTGCCAGCAGACCCGATATCCGGGACGGATCCTACGAGCAGTACTTC. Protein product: CASRPDIRDGSYEQYF.

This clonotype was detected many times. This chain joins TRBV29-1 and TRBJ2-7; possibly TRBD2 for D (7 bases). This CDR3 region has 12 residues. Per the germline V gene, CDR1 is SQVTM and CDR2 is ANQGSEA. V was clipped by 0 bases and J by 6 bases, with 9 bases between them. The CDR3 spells CSVEEGGLEQYF. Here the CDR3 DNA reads TGCAGCGTTGAAGAGGGGGGGCTCGAGCAGTACTTC.